This T cell receptor (beta chain) appears in the sequencing data of a study of CD8+CD57+ T cells in acquired aplastic anemia. Study outcomes and limitations: The number of CD8+ CDR3 sequences shared by patients and controls was twenty-nine.

Germline assignment: CDR1 LNHDA and CDR2 SQIVND (reference sequence). Deletions cut 6 bases from V and 6 bases from J, with 14 bases between. The CDR3 totals 13 residues. This clonotype was seen at least ten times. Its antigen is not known. Flow cytometry had shown expanded CD8+CD57+ cells in the patients chosen for sequencing. For CDR3 and TCR beta VDJ profiling, genomic DNA was the template used. From the reads, TCRdb called clonotypes with MiXCR, one entry per CDR3 protein. The table includes more than 150,000 distinct CDR3 sequences, over 40% detected once. The rearrangement links TRBV19 to TRBJ1-2; no definite D call. This receptor was obtained from a human donor with aplastic anemia. Sequenced material: sorted CD4+, CD8+, or CD8+CD57+ T cells (not recorded which) from PBMCs. The CDR3 nucleotides read TGTGCCAGTAGGTTAAGAGGGAGCGATGGCTACACCTTC. It yields the protein CASRLRGSDGYTF.